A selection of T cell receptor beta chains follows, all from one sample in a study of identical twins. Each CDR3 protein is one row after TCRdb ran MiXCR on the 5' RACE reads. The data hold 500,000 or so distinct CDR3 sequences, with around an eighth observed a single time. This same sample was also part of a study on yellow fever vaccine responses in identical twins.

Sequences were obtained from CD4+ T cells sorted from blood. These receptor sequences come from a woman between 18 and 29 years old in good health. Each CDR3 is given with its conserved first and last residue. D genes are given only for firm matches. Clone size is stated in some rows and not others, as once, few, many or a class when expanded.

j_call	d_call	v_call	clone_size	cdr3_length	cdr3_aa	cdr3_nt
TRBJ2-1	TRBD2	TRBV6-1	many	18	CASSPGLAGEGVWNEQFF	TGTGCCAGCAGTCCGGGACTAGCGGGAGAGGGGGTTTGGAATGAGCAGTTCTTC
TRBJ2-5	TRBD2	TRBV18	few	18	CASSPPKTSGLAAGTQYF	TGTGCCAGCTCACCCCCTAAGACGTCCGGACTAGCGGCAGGGACCCAGTACTTC
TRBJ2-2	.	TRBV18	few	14	CASSPNTNTGELFF	TGTGCCAGCTCACCGAACACGAACACCGGGGAGCTGTTTTTT
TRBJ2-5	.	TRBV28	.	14	CASSLSRVGETQYF	TGTGCCAGCAGTTTAAGCAGGGTCGGCGAGACCCAGTACTTC
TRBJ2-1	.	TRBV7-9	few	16	CASSLRGQGTYNEQFF	TGTGCCAGCAGCTTACGGGGTCAGGGAACCTACAATGAGCAGTTCTTC
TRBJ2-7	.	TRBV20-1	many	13	CSARVGGPYEQYF	TGCAGTGCTAGAGTTGGGGGCCCCTACGAGCAGTACTTC
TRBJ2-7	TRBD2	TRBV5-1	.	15	CASSLRSGGAAEQYF	TGCGCCAGCAGCTTGAGGAGCGGGGGGGCCGCCGAGCAGTACTTC
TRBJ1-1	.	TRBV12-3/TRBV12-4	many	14	CASSLSGGPTEAFF	TGTGCCAGCAGTTTAAGTGGGGGGCCCACTGAAGCTTTCTTT
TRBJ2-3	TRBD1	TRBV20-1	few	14	CSALPGTGTDTQYF	TGCAGTGCTCTACCCGGGACAGGGACAGATACGCAGTATTTT
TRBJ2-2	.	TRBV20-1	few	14	CSAPRDTNTGELFF	TGCAGTGCCCCCCGAGACACGAACACCGGGGAGCTGTTTTTT
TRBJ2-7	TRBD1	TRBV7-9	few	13	CASSLKTGGEQYF	TGTGCCAGCAGCTTAAAGACAGGGGGCGAGCAGTACTTC
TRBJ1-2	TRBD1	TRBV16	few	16	CASSSYEGQGEYGYTF	TGTGCCAGCAGCTCTTATGAGGGACAGGGCGAATATGGCTACACCTTC
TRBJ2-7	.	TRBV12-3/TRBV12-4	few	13	CASSLSDSAMQYF	TGTGCCAGCAGTTTAAGTGACAGCGCTATGCAGTACTTC
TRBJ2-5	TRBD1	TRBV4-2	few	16	CASSQEEGTGGETQYF	TGTGCCAGCAGCCAAGAAGAGGGGACAGGGGGAGAGACCCAGTACTTC
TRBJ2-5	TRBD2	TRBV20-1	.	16	CCARDALAGGQETQYF	TGCTGTGCTAGAGATGCACTAGCGGGGGGGCAAGAGACCCAGTACTTC
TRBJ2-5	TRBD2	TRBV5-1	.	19	CASSKEGGPSGGFEETQYF	TGCGCCAGCAGCAAAGAGGGGGGACCTAGCGGGGGTTTTGAAGAGACCCAGTACTTC
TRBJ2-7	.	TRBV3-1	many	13	CASSQGGGYEQYF	TGTGCCAGCAGTCAAGGGGGTGGGTACGAGCAGTACTTC
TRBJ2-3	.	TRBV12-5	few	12	CASGSHTDTQYF	TGTGCTAGTGGTTCCCACACAGATACGCAGTATTTT
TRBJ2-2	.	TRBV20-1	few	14	CSAYRPRGTGELFF	TGCAGTGCTTATAGACCCAGAGGCACCGGGGAGCTGTTTTTT
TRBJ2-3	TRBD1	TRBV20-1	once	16	CSAQTQTGGGTDTQYF	TGCAGTGCTCAAACTCAGACAGGGGGAGGCACAGATACGCAGTATTTT
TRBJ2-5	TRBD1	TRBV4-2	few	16	CASSQARAGGRETQYF	TGTGCCAGCAGCCAAGCGAGGGCAGGGGGCAGAGAGACCCAGTACTTC
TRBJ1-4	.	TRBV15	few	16	CATSREVRRGGEKLFF	TGTGCCACCAGCAGAGAAGTAAGAAGGGGAGGTGAAAAACTGTTTTTT
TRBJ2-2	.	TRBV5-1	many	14	CASSLGRGTGELFF	TGCGCCAGCAGCCTGGGACGCGGGACCGGGGAGCTGTTTTTT
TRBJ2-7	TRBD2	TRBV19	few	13	CASSKLAGYEQYF	TGTGCCAGTAGTAAACTAGCGGGATACGAGCAGTACTTC
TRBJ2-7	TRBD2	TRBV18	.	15	CASSRELAGNYEQYF	TGTGCCAGCTCACGGGAACTAGCGGGAAACTACGAGCAGTACTTC
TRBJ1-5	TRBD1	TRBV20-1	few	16	CSAPDRGEYSNQPQHF	TGCAGTGCCCCGGACAGGGGGGAGTATAGCAATCAGCCCCAGCATTTT
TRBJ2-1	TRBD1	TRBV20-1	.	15	CSARDSGQGIDEQFF	TGCAGTGCTAGAGATTCCGGACAGGGAATCGATGAGCAGTTCTTC
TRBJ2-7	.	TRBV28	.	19	CASSLEVMYRDSLYYEQYF	TGTGCCAGCAGTTTGGAGGTTATGTACAGGGACTCTCTCTACTACGAGCAGTACTTC
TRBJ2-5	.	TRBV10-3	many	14	CAISVLGVQETQYF	TGTGCCATCAGTGTACTGGGGGTCCAAGAGACCCAGTACTTC
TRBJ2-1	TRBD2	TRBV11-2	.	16	CASSSGTSWSYNEQFF	TGTGCCAGCAGCTCCGGGACTAGCTGGTCCTACAATGAGCAGTTCTTC
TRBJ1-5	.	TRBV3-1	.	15	CASSQGVDSNQPQHF	TGTGCCAGCAGCCAAGGGGTGGACAGCAATCAGCCCCAGCATTTT
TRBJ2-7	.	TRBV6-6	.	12	CGTVGGSYEQYF	TGTGGGACCGTGGGCGGTTCGTACGAGCAGTACTTC
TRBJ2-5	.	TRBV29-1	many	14	CSVEGTRYQETQYF	TGCAGCGTTGAAGGGACAAGGTACCAAGAGACCCAGTACTTC
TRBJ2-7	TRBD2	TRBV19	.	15	CASSPIAGLTYEQYF	TGTGCCAGTAGTCCCATAGCGGGACTCACCTACGAGCAGTACTTC
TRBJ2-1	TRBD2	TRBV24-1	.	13	CATGTSGDNEQFF	TGTGCCACCGGGACTAGCGGGGACAATGAGCAGTTCTTC
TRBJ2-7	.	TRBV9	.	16	CASSAYLTDPFYEQYF	TGTGCCAGCAGCGCTTACCTGACAGACCCATTCTACGAGCAGTACTTC
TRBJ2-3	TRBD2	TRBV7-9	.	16	CADAGYSGVNTDTQYF	TGTGCCGACGCAGGGTATAGCGGGGTCAACACAGATACGCAGTATTTT
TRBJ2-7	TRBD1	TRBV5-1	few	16	CASSFDPGQGAYEQYF	TGCGCCAGCAGCTTTGACCCTGGACAGGGGGCATACGAGCAGTACTTC
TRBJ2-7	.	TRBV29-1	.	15	CSVEDQRTNRYEQYF	TGCAGCGTTGAAGATCAACGGACTAACCGCTACGAGCAGTACTTC
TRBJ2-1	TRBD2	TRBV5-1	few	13	CASSGIAGNEQFF	TGCGCCAGCAGCGGAATAGCGGGGAATGAGCAGTTCTTC
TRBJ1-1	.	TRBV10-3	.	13	CAISDQGDTEAFF	TGTGCCATCAGTGACCAGGGAGACACTGAAGCTTTCTTT
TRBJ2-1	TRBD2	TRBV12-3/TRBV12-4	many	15	CASRSGGSSGNEQFF	TGTGCCAGCAGAAGCGGGGGCAGCTCCGGAAATGAGCAGTTCTTC
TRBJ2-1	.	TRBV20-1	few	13	CSAAGTSGYEQFF	TGCAGTGCCGCCGGGACCTCAGGGTATGAGCAGTTCTTC
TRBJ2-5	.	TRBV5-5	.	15	CASSLDSDLEETQYF	TGTGCCAGCAGCCTAGACTCCGACCTCGAAGAGACCCAGTACTTC
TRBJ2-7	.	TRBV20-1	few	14	CSAIRQLNSYEQYF	TGCAGTGCTATCCGACAGTTGAACTCCTACGAGCAGTACTTC
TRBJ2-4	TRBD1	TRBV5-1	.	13	CASSLQGENIQYF	TGCGCCAGCAGCTTACAGGGGGAAAACATTCAGTACTTC
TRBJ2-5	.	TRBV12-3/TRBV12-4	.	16	CASSLLGRGGIETQYF	TGTGCCAGCAGTTTACTAGGGCGTGGAGGAATAGAGACCCAGTACTTC
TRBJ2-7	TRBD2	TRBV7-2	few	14	CASRQPGGLYEQYF	TGTGCCAGCAGACAACCCGGGGGGTTGTACGAGCAGTACTTC
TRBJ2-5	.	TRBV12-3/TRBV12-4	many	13	CASSRQIQETQYF	TGTGCCAGCAGTAGGCAGATCCAAGAGACCCAGTACTTC
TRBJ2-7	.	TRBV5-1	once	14	CASSGGGLGYEQYF	TGCGCCAGCAGCGGGGGAGGCCTTGGGTACGAGCAGTACTTC
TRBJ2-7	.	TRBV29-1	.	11	CSVELGNEQYF	TGCAGCGTTGAACTAGGCAACGAGCAGTACTTC
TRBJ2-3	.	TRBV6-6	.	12	CASSFVEDTQYF	TGTGCCAGCAGTTTCGTCGAGGATACGCAGTATTTT